This entry features one T cell receptor beta chain sequence. V shed 0 bases and J 1 base; nucleotides not matched to a gene: 3. CDR1 and CDR2 from the germline V gene are MNHNY and SVGAGI (reference sequence). This CDR3 contains 16 residues. This sample is drawn from a study of shared clonotypes between healthy human individuals. The method was immunoSEQ multiplex PCR; TCRdb's version includes in-frame clones alone and lacks a portion of them. This table holds millions of clones, 95% found once. J is TRBJ2-5 and V is TRBV6-6; the match to TRBD2 covers 9 bases. Sample: naive CD4+ T cells sorted from blood. Subset: CD45RA+ positively selected. The TCR was taken from a man in his late teens or twenties in good health. The chain's CDR3 is CASSYSREGFQETQYF. The DNA of the CDR3 is TGTGCCAGCAGTTACTCGCGGGAGGGCTTCCAAGAGACCCAGTACTTC.